This record concerns one TCR beta chain sequence. Its antigen is unknown. Donors uniformly comprised healthy Caucasians. The data were taken from a study of identical twins. General study findings and limits: Because invariant MAIT and iNKT cells could be present, zero-insertion analyses could be partly confounded. Sharing of beta out-of-frame sequences by twins showed a weaker excess. Insertions were fewer in abundant cord blood beta clonotypes, whereas memory repertoires showed none of this pattern.

TCRdb re-called the 5' RACE reads with MiXCR, one entry per CDR3 protein. The sample lists approximately 350,000 distinct CDR3 sequences; around 12% were seen once. The same data also went into a second study, on yellow fever vaccine responses in identical twins.

The clonotype was recovered from a young woman in good health. The sequenced material came from CD8+ T cells sorted from blood.

The chain's CDR3 is CASSVYGSSYEQYF. The CDR3 DNA sequence: TGTGCCAGTAGTGTCTATGGAAGCTCCTACGAGCAGTACTTC. V gene TRBV19 combines with J gene TRBJ2-7; D is undetermined. This CDR3 contains 14 residues. The V gene's germline CDR1 is LNHDA and CDR2 SQIVND (reference sequence). The ends were cut back, 5 bases at V and 0 bases at J, with 11 bases in the middle.